This T cell receptor beta chain was sequenced in a study of spatial heterogeneity in lung cancer. Findings and caveats of the study: At resection, ubiquitous expanded tumor TCRs appeared in blood more than at follow-up.

This clonotype was seen a handful of times. Its antigen remains unidentified. Documented time point: sample taken at primary tumor resection. Unsorted whole RNA of tumor, nontumor lung or frozen PBMC was sequenced. The donors comprised about 70 untreated early-stage non-small cell lung cancer patients. Germline V gives CDR1 MNHEY, CDR2 SVGEGT. CDR3 size: 15 residues. With 4 bases clipped from V and 5 bases from J, the junction kept 8 bases outside the gene matches. Carried by each TCR cDNA molecule was a unique molecular identifier. From the 5' RACE reads, TCRdb called clonotypes with MiXCR, one entry per CDR3 protein. The sample lists fewer than 15,000 distinct CDR3 sequences, over 15% seen once, with roughly 52% in the top ten.

The chain has TRBV6-2 or TRBV6-3 and TRBJ2-7, with 10 nucleotides matching TRBD1. This sequence originates from a male donor with early-stage non-small cell lung cancer. Sequenced material: PBMCs, taken at surgery. As DNA, the CDR3 is TGTGCCAGCAGTTCTGCCGGGACAGGGGTTAACGAGCAGTACTTC. Amino acid sequence: CASSSAGTGVNEQYF.